A single sample is the source of the 8 T cell receptor beta chains below, sequenced in a study of blood T cell repertoires in COVID-19 (dated by TCRdb to the early 2020s). Library method: the immunoSEQ multiplex PCR assay. In its TCRdb copy, this immuneACCESS table keeps in-frame sequences only and misses some clones. Where compared with another copy, unresolved V genes explain less than half of these, and the others have no known cause. This sample lists approximately 120,000 clones; 55% to 75% were detected once. The ten largest clonotypes hold approximately 2.3% of the sample. The sample was peripheral blood. Receptors originate from a woman in her 70s with acute or convalescent COVID-19.

The CDR3 sequence is CASIPPSGEQYF. CDR3 nucleotide sequence: TGTGCCAGCATTCCACCTTCGGGCGAGCAGTACTTC. The chain has TRBV6-5 and TRBJ2-7; D gene unclear. Trimming took 7 bases from V and 6 from J, leaving 13 bases between them. The germline CDR1 and CDR2 sequences are MNHEY and SVGAGI. CDR3 length: 12 residues.

J is TRBJ2-3 and V is TRBV2; 8 bases are a match to TRBD2. Germline V CDR1 and CDR2: SNHLY, FYNNEI. The CDR3 sequence is 12 residues long. CDR3: CGTSGSTDTQYF. CDR3 nucleotide sequence: TGTGGCACTAGCGGCAGCACAGATACGCAGTATTTT. The full variable domain, with the rest looked up from reference TRBV2 and TRBJ2-3, is EPEVTQTPSHQVTQMGQEVILRCVPISNHLYFYWYRQILGQKVEFLVSFYNNEISEKSEIFDDQFSVERPDGSNFTLKIRSTKLEDSAMYFCGTSGSTDTQYFGPGTRLTVL.

This clone came up a few times. CDR3 coding DNA: TGTGCCAGCAGCCCAGGAGGGGAGGAATACAATGAGCAGTTCTTC. Residues: CASSPGGEEYNEQFF. The chain carries TRBV7-9 and TRBJ2-1; TRBD2 is a possible D gene (6 bases). Germline CDR1 SEHNR, CDR2 FQNEAQ (reference sequence). CDR3 length equals 15 residues. The V end lost 5 bases, the J end lost 4 bases, and 15 bases lay between the germline ends. The complete variable domain, with remaining parts taken from reference TRBV7-9 and TRBJ2-1, reads DTGVSQNPRHKITKRGQNVTFRCDPISEHNRLYWYRQTLGQGPEFLTYFQNEAQLEKSRLLSDRFSAERPKGSFSTLEIQRTEQGDSAMYLCASSPGGEEYNEQFFGPGTRLTVL.

CDR3 residues: CASSYDGRGQPQHF. The CDR3, as DNA: TGTGCCAGCAGTTACGATGGACGGGGACAGCCCCAGCATTTT. The V and J genes are TRBV6-5 and TRBJ1-5; D is unclear. This CDR3 has 14 residues. V lost 2 bases and J 7 bases, leaving 12 bases between the germline ends. Germline loops: CDR1 MNHEY, CDR2 SVGAGI.

This clone appeared a single time. V and J are TRBV12-3 or TRBV12-4 and TRBJ1-2; D gene ambiguous. The CDR3 covers 13 residues. V was trimmed by 2 bases and J by 4 bases, leaving 8 bases between them. CDR3 nucleotide sequence: TGTGCCAGCAGTTTACAGGCGAGCTATGGCTACACCTTC. Translating it yields CASSLQASYGYTF.

The gene calls are TRBV10-3 and TRBJ1-6; weak D call: TRBD1 (6 bases). V lost 9 bases to trimming and J lost 13 bases, with 19 bases between them. The CDR3 extends over 13 amino acids. Germline V CDR1 and CDR2: ENHRY, SYGVKD. The CDR3 spells CAISRDTTWPLHF. The CDR3 region has the DNA TGTGCCATTTCCCGGGACACAACCTGGCCCCTCCACTTT.

The rearrangement uses TRBV10-3 and TRBJ2-3; D not resolved. Germline V gene data show CDR1 as ENHRY and CDR2 as SYGVKD. Trimming took off 10 bases at V and 6 bases at J, with 23 bases between the two ends. There are 15 residues in the CDR3. CDR3 sequence reads: CATSTTGGYGDTQYF. The DNA for the CDR3 is TGTGCCACCTCCACCACCGGTGGCTACGGGGATACGCAGTATTTT.

This clone appeared once. V gene TRBV7-3 combines with J gene TRBJ2-7; D perhaps matches TRBD1 (5 bases). Germline V gene data show CDR1 as SGHTA and CDR2 as FQGTGA. CDR3 length: 13 residues. Between the trimmed V and J ends, which lost 2 bases and 3 bases, there was a span of 8 bases. CDR3 in DNA: TGTGCCAGCAGCTTACATCAGGGCTACGAGCAGTACTTC. The encoded protein is CASSLHQGYEQYF.